This T cell receptor beta chain was sequenced in a study of OX40 agonist ivuxolimab in advanced cancers. On the study more broadly: The patients got ivuxolimab, which is an agonistic anti-OX40 (CD134) antibody. Study results and limitations: Antigens targeted by the expanded peripheral T cells were not determined. Low normalized T-cell clonal expansion was also seen in some nonresponders.

V was shortened by 7 bases and J by 5 bases, with 13 bases between the two germline ends. This CDR3 spans 13 amino acids. The V gene's germline CDR1 is SGHDT and CDR2 YYEEEE. Details on this clone: The antigen is unknown.

Patients were ruled out by autoimmune disease history or systemic immunosuppression. Sequenced by immunoSEQ multiplex PCR; TCRdb stores in-frame clones only, minus some. The profile shows approximately 40,000 clones, roughly 78% of them singletons. The starting material was CD4+ or CD8+ T cells sorted from blood, obtained in a trial of the OX40 agonist ivuxolimab. The receptor was derived from an adult with an advanced solid tumor such as melanoma, head and neck, liver or kidney cancer. The gene calls are TRBV5-6 and TRBJ1-5; TRBD1 might be the D (5 bases). The CDR3 DNA is TGTGCCAGCGGCCAGGGTCCGGATCAGCCCCAGCATTTT. It is translated as CASGQGPDQPQHF.